This entry features one T cell receptor beta chain sequence. The CDR3 length is 15 residues. V lost 4 bases, J lost 3 bases, and 12 bases lay in between. The germline gives CDR1 MNHEY, CDR2 SMNVEV (reference sequence). The protocol was immunoSEQ multiplex PCR, while the TCRdb copy is restricted to in-frame clones and leaves out a portion. The profile shows 150,000 to 200,000 clones, 65% to 85% of them singletons. The data are from a study of blood T cell repertoires in COVID-19. The chain has TRBV27 and TRBJ2-2, with D perhaps TRBD1 (7 bases). The origin of this receptor is a man in his fifties or sixties with active or convalescent COVID-19. The sequencing input was peripheral blood. The chain's CDR3 is CASSSSGGYTGELFF. In DNA, the CDR3 is TGTGCCAGCAGTTCCTCAGGGGGGTACACCGGGGAGCTGTTTTTT.